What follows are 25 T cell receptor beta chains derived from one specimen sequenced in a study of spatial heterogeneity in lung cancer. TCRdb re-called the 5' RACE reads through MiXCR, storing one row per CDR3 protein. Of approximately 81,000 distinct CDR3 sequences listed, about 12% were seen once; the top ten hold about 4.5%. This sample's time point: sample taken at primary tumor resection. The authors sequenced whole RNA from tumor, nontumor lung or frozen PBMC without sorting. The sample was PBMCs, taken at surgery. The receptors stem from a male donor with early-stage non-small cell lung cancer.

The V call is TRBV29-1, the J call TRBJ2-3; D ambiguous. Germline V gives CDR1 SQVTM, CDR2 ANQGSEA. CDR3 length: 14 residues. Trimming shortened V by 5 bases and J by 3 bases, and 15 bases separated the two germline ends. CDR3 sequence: CSVRISGGTDTQYF. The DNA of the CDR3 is TGCAGCGTTCGAATCTCAGGTGGGACAGATACGCAGTATTTT.

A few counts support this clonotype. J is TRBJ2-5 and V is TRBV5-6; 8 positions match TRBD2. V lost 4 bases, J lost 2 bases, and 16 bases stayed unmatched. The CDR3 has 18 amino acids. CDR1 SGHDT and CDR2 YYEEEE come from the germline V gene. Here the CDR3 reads CASSPLGSSGDLQETQYF. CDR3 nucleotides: TGTGCCAGCAGCCCCTTGGGAAGTAGCGGGGATTTGCAAGAGACCCAGTACTTC.

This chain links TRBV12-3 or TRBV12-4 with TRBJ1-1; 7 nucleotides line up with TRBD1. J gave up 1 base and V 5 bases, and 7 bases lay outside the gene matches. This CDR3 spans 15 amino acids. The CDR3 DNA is TGTGCCAGCAGTCCGGGACAGCCGACGAACACTGAAGCTTTCTTT. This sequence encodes CASSPGQPTNTEAFF.

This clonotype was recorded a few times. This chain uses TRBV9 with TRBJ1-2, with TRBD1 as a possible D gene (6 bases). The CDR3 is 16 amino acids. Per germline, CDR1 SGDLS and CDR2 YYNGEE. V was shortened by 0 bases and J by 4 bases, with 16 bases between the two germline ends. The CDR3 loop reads CASSVEAGAISYGYTF. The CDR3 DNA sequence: TGTGCCAGCAGCGTAGAGGCAGGGGCAATTTCCTATGGCTACACCTTC.

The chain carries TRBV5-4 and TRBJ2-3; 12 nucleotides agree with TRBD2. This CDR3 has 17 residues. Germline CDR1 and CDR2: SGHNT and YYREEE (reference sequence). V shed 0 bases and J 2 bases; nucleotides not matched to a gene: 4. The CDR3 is CASSLVLAGGYTDTQYF. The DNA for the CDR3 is TGTGCCAGCAGCTTGGTCCTAGCGGGAGGGTACACAGATACGCAGTATTTT.

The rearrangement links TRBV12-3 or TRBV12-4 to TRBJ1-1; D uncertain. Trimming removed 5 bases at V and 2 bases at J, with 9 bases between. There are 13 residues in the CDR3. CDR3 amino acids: CASSGLGNTEAFF. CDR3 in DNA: TGTGCCAGCAGTGGGCTAGGCAACACTGAAGCTTTCTTT.

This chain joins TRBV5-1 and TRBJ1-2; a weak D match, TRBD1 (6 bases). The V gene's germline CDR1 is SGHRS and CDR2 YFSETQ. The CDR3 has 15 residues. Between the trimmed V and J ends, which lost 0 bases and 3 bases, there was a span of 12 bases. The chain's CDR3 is CASSLATGSDYGYTF. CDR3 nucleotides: TGCGCCAGCAGCTTGGCCACAGGGTCGGACTATGGCTACACCTTC. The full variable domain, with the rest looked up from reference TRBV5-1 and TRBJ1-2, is KAGVTQTPRYLIKTRGQQVTLSCSPISGHRSVSWYQQTPGQGLQFLFEYFSETQRNKGNFPGRFSGRQFSNSRSEMNVSTLELGDSALYLCASSLATGSDYGYTFGSGTRLTVV.

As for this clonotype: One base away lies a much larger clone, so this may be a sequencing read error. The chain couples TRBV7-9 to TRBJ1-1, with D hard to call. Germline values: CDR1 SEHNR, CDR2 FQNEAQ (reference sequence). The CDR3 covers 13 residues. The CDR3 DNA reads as TGTGTCAGCAGCCGAACAGAGAACACTGAAGCTTTCTTT. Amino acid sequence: CVSSRTENTEAFF.

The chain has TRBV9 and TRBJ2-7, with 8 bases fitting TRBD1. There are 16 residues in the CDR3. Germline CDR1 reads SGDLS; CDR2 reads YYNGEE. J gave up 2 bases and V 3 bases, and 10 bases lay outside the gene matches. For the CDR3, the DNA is TGTGCCAGCAGCGGTGCCCCGGGACAGGTCCCCTACGAGCAGTACTTC. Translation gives CASSGAPGQVPYEQYF. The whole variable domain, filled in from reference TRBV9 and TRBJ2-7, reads DSGVTQTPKHLITATGQRVTLRCSPRSGDLSVYWYQQSLDQGLQFLIQYYNGEERAKGNILERFSAQQFPDLHSELNLSSLELGDSALYFCASSGAPGQVPYEQYFGPGTRLTVT.

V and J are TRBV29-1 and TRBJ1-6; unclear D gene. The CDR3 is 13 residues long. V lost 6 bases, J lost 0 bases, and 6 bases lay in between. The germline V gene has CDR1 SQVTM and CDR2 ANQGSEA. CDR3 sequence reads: CSVRSSYNSPLHF. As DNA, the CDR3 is TGCAGCGTAAGAAGCTCCTATAATTCACCCCTCCACTTT.

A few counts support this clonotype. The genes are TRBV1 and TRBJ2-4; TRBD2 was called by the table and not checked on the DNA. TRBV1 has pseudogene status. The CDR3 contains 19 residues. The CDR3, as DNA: TGCACCAGCAGCCAAGGATTCGGCGGGAGGGCCGGGGCCAAAAACATTCAGCACTTC. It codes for CTSSQGFGGRAGAKNIQHF.

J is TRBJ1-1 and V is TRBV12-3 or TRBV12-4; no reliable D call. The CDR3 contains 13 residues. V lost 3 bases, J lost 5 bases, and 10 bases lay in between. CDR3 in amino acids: CASSLSEGTEAFF. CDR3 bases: TGTGCCAGCAGTTTGTCGGAAGGGACTGAAGCTTTCTTT.

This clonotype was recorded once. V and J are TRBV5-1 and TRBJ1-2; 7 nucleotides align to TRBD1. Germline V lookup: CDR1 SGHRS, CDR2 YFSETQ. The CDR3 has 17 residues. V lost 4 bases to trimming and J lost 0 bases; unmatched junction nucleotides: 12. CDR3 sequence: CASSPSGTESPNYGYTF. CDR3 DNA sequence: TGCGCCAGCAGCCCCTCCGGGACAGAGTCACCTAACTATGGCTACACCTTC.

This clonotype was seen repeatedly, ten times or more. DNA for the CDR3: TGCAGTGCCGCCCGGGACGTCTACGAGCAGTACTTC. The encoded protein is CSAARDVYEQYF. The rearrangement uses TRBV20-1 and TRBJ2-7; D assignment may be TRBD1 or TRBD2 (5 bases each). CDR3 length equals 12 residues. The germline CDR1 and CDR2 sequences are DFQATT and SNEGSKA (reference sequence). Trimming took off 6 bases at V and 3 bases at J, with 12 bases between the two ends.

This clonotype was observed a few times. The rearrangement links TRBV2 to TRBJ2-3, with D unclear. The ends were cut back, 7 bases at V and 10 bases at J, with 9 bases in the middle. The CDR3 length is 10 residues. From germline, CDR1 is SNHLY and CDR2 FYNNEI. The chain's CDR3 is CASTPLAQYF. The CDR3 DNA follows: TGTGCCAGCACCCCCCTCGCGCAGTATTTT.

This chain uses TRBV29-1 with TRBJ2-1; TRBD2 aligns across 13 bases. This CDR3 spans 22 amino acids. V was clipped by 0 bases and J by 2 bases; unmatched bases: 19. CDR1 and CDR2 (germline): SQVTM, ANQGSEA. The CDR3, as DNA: TGCAGCGTTGAAGATCTTAGGACTAGCGGGAGATTAAGTCTGGCAACCTACAATGAGCAGTTCTTC. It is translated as CSVEDLRTSGRLSLATYNEQFF.

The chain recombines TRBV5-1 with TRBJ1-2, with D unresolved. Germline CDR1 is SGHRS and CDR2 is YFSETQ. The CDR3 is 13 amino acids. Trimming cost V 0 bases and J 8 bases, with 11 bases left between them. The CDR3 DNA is TGCGCCAGCAGCTTGGCCGACACGGCAGGCTACACCTTC. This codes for CASSLADTAGYTF.

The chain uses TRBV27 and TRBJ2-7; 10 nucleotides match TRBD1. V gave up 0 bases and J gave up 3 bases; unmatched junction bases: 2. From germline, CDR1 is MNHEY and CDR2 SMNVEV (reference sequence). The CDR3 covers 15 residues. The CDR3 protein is CASSLSTGGRYEQYF. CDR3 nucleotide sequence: TGTGCCAGCAGTTTATCGACAGGGGGCCGCTACGAGCAGTACTTC.

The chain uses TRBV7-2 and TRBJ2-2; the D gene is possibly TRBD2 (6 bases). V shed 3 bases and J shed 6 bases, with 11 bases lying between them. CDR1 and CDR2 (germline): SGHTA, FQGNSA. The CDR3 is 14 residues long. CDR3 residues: CASSFDWRAGELFF. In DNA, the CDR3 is TGTGCCAGCAGCTTCGATTGGAGGGCCGGGGAGCTGTTTTTT.

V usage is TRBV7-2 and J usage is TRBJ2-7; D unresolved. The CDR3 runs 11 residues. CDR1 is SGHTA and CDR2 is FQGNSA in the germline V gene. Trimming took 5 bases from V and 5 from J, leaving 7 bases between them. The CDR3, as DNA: TGTGCCAGCAGCCCCGAAAACGAGCAGTACTTC. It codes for CASSPENEQYF.

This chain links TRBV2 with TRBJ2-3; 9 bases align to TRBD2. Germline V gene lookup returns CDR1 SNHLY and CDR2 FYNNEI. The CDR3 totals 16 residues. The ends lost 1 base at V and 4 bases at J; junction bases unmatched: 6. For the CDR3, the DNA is TGTGCCAGCAGTGAAGGGGTAGCGGGGGCAGCAGATACGCAGTATTTT. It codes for CASSEGVAGAADTQYF. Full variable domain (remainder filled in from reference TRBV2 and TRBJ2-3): EPEVTQTPSHQVTQMGQEVILRCVPISNHLYFYWYRQILGQKVEFLVSFYNNEISEKSEIFDDQFSVERPDGSNFTLKIRSTKLEDSAMYFCASSEGVAGAADTQYFGPGTRLTVL.

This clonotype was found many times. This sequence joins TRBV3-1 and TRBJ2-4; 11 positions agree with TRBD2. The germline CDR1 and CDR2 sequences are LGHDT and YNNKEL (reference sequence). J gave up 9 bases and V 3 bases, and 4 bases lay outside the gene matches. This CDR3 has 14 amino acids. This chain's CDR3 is CASSHTSGGSIQYF. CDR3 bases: TGTGCCAGCAGCCACACTAGCGGGGGCAGCATTCAGTACTTC.

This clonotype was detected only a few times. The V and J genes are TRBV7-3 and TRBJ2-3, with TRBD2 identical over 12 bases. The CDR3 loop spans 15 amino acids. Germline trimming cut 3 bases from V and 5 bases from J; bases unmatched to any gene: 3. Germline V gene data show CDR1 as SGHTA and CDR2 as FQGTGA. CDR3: CASSLRLAGVDTQYF. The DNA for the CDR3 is TGTGCCAGCAGCTTGCGACTAGCGGGGGTAGATACGCAGTATTTT.

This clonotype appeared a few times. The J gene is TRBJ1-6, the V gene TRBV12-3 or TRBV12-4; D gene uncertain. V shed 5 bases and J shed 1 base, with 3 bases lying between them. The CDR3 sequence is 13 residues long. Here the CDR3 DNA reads TGTGCCAGCAGTAGGTCCTATAATTCACCCCTCCACTTT. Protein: CASSRSYNSPLHF.

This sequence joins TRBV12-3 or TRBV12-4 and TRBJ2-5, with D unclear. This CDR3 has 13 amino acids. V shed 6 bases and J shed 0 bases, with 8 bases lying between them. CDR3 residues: CASRNRNQETQYF. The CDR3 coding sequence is TGTGCCAGCAGGAATAGAAACCAAGAGACCCAGTACTTC.